Below are 20 T cell receptor beta chains sequenced from a single sample in a study of blood T cell repertoires in COVID-19. Sequencing was performed with immunoSEQ multiplex PCR; in TCRdb, only in-frame clones are kept and a portion is missing. The sample gives more than 300,000 clones, 90% to 95% of which show up once; around 3.9% is in the top ten. Input material: PBMCs or T cells enriched from blood (not recorded which). These receptors were taken from a woman aged 30 to 39 who had been exposed to COVID-19.

This clone was recorded a few times. This chain uses TRBV5-4 with TRBJ2-2; perhaps TRBD1 as D (6 bases). V was trimmed by 4 bases and J by 5 bases, leaving 9 bases between them. CDR3 length equals 13 residues. Germline V gene lookup returns CDR1 SGHNT and CDR2 YYREEE (reference sequence). For the CDR3, the DNA is TGTGCCAGCAGCGTGGACAGAACCGGGGAGCTGTTTTTT. Translated, it gives CASSVDRTGELFF.

The V gene is TRBV10-2, the J gene TRBJ1-1; 9 positions match TRBD1. The germline V gene has CDR1 WSHSY and CDR2 SAAADI. The CDR3 has 14 residues. The ends lost 6 bases at V and 5 bases at J; junction bases unmatched: 7. The CDR3 DNA is TGCGCCAGCAGAGGGGGACAGGGAGAAACTGAAGCTTTCTTT. Protein: CASRGGQGETEAFF.

The chain links TRBV5-1 to TRBJ2-3; the match to TRBD1 covers 8 bases. The CDR3 sequence is 16 residues long. V gave up 0 bases and J gave up 4 bases; unmatched junction bases: 7. Germline CDR1 is SGHRS and CDR2 is YFSETQ. In DNA, the CDR3 is TGCGCCAGCAGCTTGGCAGGACAGGGCGGGGCAGATACGCAGTATTTT. Its protein product is CASSLAGQGGADTQYF.

The chain uses TRBV25-1 and TRBJ1-2; 7 positions match TRBD1. This CDR3 region has 11 residues. V dropped 10 bases and J dropped 4; count of bases not matched to a gene: 3. CDR1 is MGHDK and CDR2 is SYGVNS in the germline V gene. DNA for the CDR3: TGTGCCACGGGACAGTTCTATGGCTACACCTTC. This sequence encodes CATGQFYGYTF.

The rearrangement joins TRBV7-8 to TRBJ1-1; tentative D call: TRBD1 (5 bases). The CDR3 spans 15 residues. The V and J ends lost 7 bases and 5 bases respectively, with 20 bases between them. The germline CDR1 and CDR2 sequences are SGHVS and FQNEAQ. The CDR3 loop is CASTPGGGVGTEAFF. In nucleotides, the CDR3 is TGTGCCAGCACTCCCGGTGGGGGGGTGGGGACTGAAGCTTTCTTT.

This clone was detected once. The chain couples TRBV11-2 to TRBJ1-2; 8 nucleotides match TRBD1. J lost 7 bases, V lost 4 bases, and 8 bases had no gene match. This CDR3 has 14 amino acids. CDR1 is SGHAT, CDR2 FQNNGV, per germline. The CDR3 nucleotides are TGTGCCAGCAGCTCCCCCCCAGGGGGCGGTGGCTACACCTTC. Protein product: CASSSPPGGGGYTF.

The chain carries TRBV19 and TRBJ2-7; D unclear. The CDR3 has 14 residues. V was shortened by 6 bases and J by 4 bases, with 16 bases between the two germline ends. CDR1 and CDR2 (germline): LNHDA, SQIVND (reference sequence). The CDR3 reads CASRSFDSKYEQYF. Here the CDR3 DNA reads TGTGCCAGTAGGTCTTTCGATTCTAAGTACGAGCAGTACTTC.

The rearrangement uses TRBV11-1 and TRBJ1-6; D perhaps matches TRBD1 (6 bases). CDR1 and CDR2 from the germline V gene are SGHAT and FQDESV (reference sequence). Trimming removed 6 bases at V and 1 base at J, with 13 bases between. This CDR3 region has 16 residues. CDR3 in DNA: TGTGCCAGCAGTTCCAACAGGGTGTCCTATAATTCACCCCTCCACTTT. Translation gives CASSSNRVSYNSPLHF.

The chain carries TRBV7-9 and TRBJ1-5, with 8 positions matching TRBD1. Germline lookup yields CDR1 SEHNR and CDR2 FQNEAQ (reference sequence). With 5 bases clipped from V and 5 bases from J, the junction kept 8 bases outside the gene matches. This CDR3 spans 15 amino acids. CDR3 sequence reads: CASSPRDRWDQPQHF. Here the CDR3 DNA reads TGTGCCAGCAGCCCACGGGACAGGTGGGATCAGCCCCAGCATTTT.

This clone has just one count. The chain recombines TRBV18 with TRBJ1-6; no definite D call. Trimming took 3 bases from V and 3 from J, leaving 30 bases between them. Germline-derived CDR1 and CDR2 are KGHSH and LQKENI. CDR3 length: 22 amino acids. The CDR3 loop reads CASSPRSLNWWLALFYNSPLHF. CDR3 nucleotides: TGTGCCAGCTCACCCAGGTCCCTTAACTGGTGGTTGGCTTTGTTCTATAATTCACCCCTCCACTTT.

V and J are TRBV2 and TRBJ2-3, with D uncertain. Trimming pared 5 bases from V and 0 bases from J, leaving 9 bases between. The V gene's germline CDR1 is SNHLY and CDR2 FYNNEI. CDR3 length: 14 amino acids. The chain's CDR3 is CASSPHLSTDTQYF. The CDR3, as DNA: TGTGCCAGCAGTCCTCACCTAAGCACAGATACGCAGTATTTT.

The chain employs TRBV2 and TRBJ1-4; 11 positions agree with TRBD1. Looked up from germline, CDR1 is SNHLY and CDR2 is FYNNEI. The CDR3 spans 17 residues. V dropped 7 bases and J dropped 6; count of bases not matched to a gene: 13. The CDR3 DNA reads as TGTGCCAGCAATTATCCCTCCTCGGACAGGGGGCATGAAAAACTGTTTTTT. Translating it yields CASNYPSSDRGHEKLFF. The full variable domain, with the rest looked up from reference TRBV2 and TRBJ1-4, is EPEVTQTPSHQVTQMGQEVILRCVPISNHLYFYWYRQILGQKVEFLVSFYNNEISEKSEIFDDQFSVERPDGSNFTLKIRSTKLEDSAMYFCASNYPSSDRGHEKLFFGSGTQLSVL.

The rearrangement joins TRBV10-3 to TRBJ2-5; 9 nucleotides line up with TRBD2. Per the germline V gene, CDR1 is ENHRY and CDR2 is SYGVKD. The CDR3 spans 15 residues. V lost 5 bases to trimming and J lost 5 bases; unmatched junction nucleotides: 9. The CDR3 region is CAISPRGGRRETQYF. In DNA, the CDR3 is TGTGCCATCAGTCCGCGGGGGGGCCGTCGGGAGACCCAGTACTTC.

The chain has TRBV5-6 and TRBJ2-7, with 9 bases that match TRBD1. Germline V gives CDR1 SGHDT, CDR2 YYEEEE. The CDR3 totals 14 residues. Trimming took 2 bases from V and 3 from J; bases not matched to a gene: 3. The CDR3 region is CASSFTGGVYEQYF. The CDR3 DNA reads TGTGCCAGCAGCTTTACAGGGGGCGTCTACGAGCAGTACTTC.

This clone occurred once. The chain employs TRBV5-6 and TRBJ1-2, with D perhaps matching TRBD1 (6 bases). V was clipped by 1 base and J by 7 bases, with 17 bases between them. CDR1 is SGHDT and CDR2 is YYEEEE in the germline V gene. The CDR3 is 15 residues long. The CDR3 is CASSLRTGGSSGYTF. The CDR3 bases are TGTGCCAGCAGCTTGCGGACGGGGGGCTCTTCTGGCTACACCTTC.

The chain carries TRBV3-1 (or the pseudogene TRBV3-2) and TRBJ1-5; 7 positions agree with TRBD1. Germline assignment: CDR1 LGHDT and CDR2 YNNKEL (reference sequence). The CDR3 is made up of 14 amino acids. The trim removed 3 bases at V and 5 bases at J, leaving 4 bases unmatched. The CDR3 spells CASSHSGGDQPQHF. The CDR3 nucleotides are TGTGCCAGCAGCCATTCAGGGGGAGATCAGCCCCAGCATTTT.

The chain carries TRBV7-2 and TRBJ1-1, with 7 bases matching TRBD1. J gave up 7 bases and V 4 bases, and 6 bases lay outside the gene matches. The V gene's germline CDR1 is SGHTA and CDR2 FQGNSA. CDR3 length equals 13 residues. DNA for the CDR3: TGTGCCAGCAGCTCTTTGACAGGGAGTGAAGCTTTCTTT. Translating gives CASSSLTGSEAFF.

This rearrangement joins TRBV6-5 to TRBJ1-5; 7 positions match TRBD1. CDR1 MNHEY and CDR2 SVGAGI come from the germline V gene. Losses at the gene ends were 4 bases for V and 9 bases for J; bases not matched to a gene: 9. This CDR3 spans 14 amino acids. CDR3 sequence reads: CASSSDRVLPPQHF. The CDR3 coding sequence is TGTGCCAGCAGTTCCGACAGGGTGCTGCCGCCCCAGCATTTT.

This chain joins TRBV6-5 and TRBJ1-1; unclear D gene. Trimming removed 6 bases at V and 1 base at J, with 9 bases between. The CDR3 spans 13 residues. Germline V gene lookup returns CDR1 MNHEY and CDR2 SVGAGI. CDR3 nucleotides: TGTGCCAGCAGGCTAGGAGGGAACACTGAAGCTTTCTTT. Amino acids: CASRLGGNTEAFF.

Here the CDR3 reads CASKNDREGYTF. CDR3 nucleotide sequence: TGTGCCAGCAAAAATGACAGGGAAGGCTACACCTTC. This chain links TRBV7-8 with TRBJ1-2; 7 bases map to TRBD1. J lost 8 bases, V lost 7 bases, and 7 bases had no gene match. This CDR3 has 12 amino acids. In germline, CDR1 is SGHVS, CDR2 FQNEAQ.